This T cell receptor beta chain emerged from a study of blood T cells in healthy people across ages. Study-wide results and caveats: Among T cells, TCR beta diversity per million cells dropped roughly linearly as age rose. In the absence of known donor CMV status, changes in expanded clonotypes were possibly confounded.

In germline, CDR1 is DFQATT, CDR2 SNEGSKA (reference sequence). The CDR3 spans 17 residues. J lost 11 bases, V lost 1 base, and 17 bases had no gene match. With respect to this clonotype: The antigen remains unidentified.

Using a J-beta primer mix together with a sample-barcoded 5' primer, a second PCR was run for roughly 7 to 12 cycles. The template-switch adaptor, which had 12 random nucleotides, put a tag on each cDNA molecule. From the 5' RACE reads, TCRdb called clonotypes with MiXCR, one entry per CDR3 protein. The profile shows 550,000 to 650,000 distinct CDR3 sequences, 25% to 35% of them singletons. The specimen sequenced was blood. The receptor comes from a woman older than 75 in good health. The chain joins TRBV20-1 to TRBJ2-5, with 12 bases identical to TRBD2. CDR3: CSARAAELAGGPREQYF. CDR3 DNA sequence: TGCAGTGCTAGAGCGGCAGAGCTAGCGGGAGGGCCCCGGGAGCAGTACTTC.